The 8 T cell receptor beta chains below come from one sample, sequenced in a study of shared clonotypes between healthy human individuals. Data came from immunoSEQ multiplex PCR; TCRdb stores just in-frame clones and leaves some out. The table records about 1.1 million clones, around 78% of them present only once. Specimen: memory CD4+ T cells from PBMCs. The subset was: CD45RA-negative fraction. The receptors come from a man younger than 35 in good health. Some clones in this sample may be carry-over from other donors' samples.

Comment on this clone: The same CDR3 can be traced to other DNA sequences in this sample. The gene calls are TRBV6-6 and TRBJ2-7; D unresolved. Germline lookup yields CDR1 MNHNY and CDR2 SVGAGI (reference sequence). Deletions cut 0 bases from V and 1 base from J, with 4 bases between. CDR3 size: 13 residues. CDR3 nucleotide sequence: TGTGCCAGCAGTTACTCTCGGTCCTACGAGCAGTACTTC. Its protein is CASSYSRSYEQYF.

V is TRBV4-1 and J is TRBJ1-4; the match to TRBD1 covers 9 bases. The CDR3 totals 16 residues. V trimming: 4 bases; J trimming: 8 bases; junction bases outside the gene matches: 11. Germline lookup yields CDR1 MGHRA and CDR2 YSYEKL. DNA of the CDR3: TGCGCCAGCAGCCCTATCCGTGGGACAGGGACAGAAAAACTGTTTTTT. Residues: CASSPIRGTGTEKLFF.

The chain joins TRBV7-7 to TRBJ1-2; D not resolved. CDR1 is SSHAT, CDR2 FNYEAQ, per germline (reference sequence). CDR3 length: 19 amino acids. The V end was cut by 2 bases, the J end by 4 bases, with 26 bases between. As DNA, the CDR3 is TGTGCCAGCAGCTTACCCCGGCCCGGGCCTTCTTTCTCCTCCTATGGCTACACCTTC. As protein: CASSLPRPGPSFSSYGYTF. The full variable domain, completed using reference TRBV7-7 and TRBJ1-2, is GAGVSQSPRYKVTKRGQDVTLRCDPISSHATLYWYQQALGQGPEFLTYFNYEAQPDKSGLPSDRFSAERPEGSISTLTIQRTEQRDSAMYRCASSLPRPGPSFSSYGYTFGSGTRLTVV.

This sequence joins TRBV18 and TRBJ2-7, with D unclear. This CDR3 spans 16 amino acids. Germline CDR1 KGHSH, CDR2 LQKENI. V was clipped by 6 bases and J by 0 bases, with 18 bases between them. CDR3 nucleotides: TGTGCCAGCTCGCGCTCTATCGGACGACTCTCCTACGAGCAGTACTTC. Protein: CASSRSIGRLSYEQYF.

V usage is TRBV19 and J usage is TRBJ1-2, with D maybe TRBD1 (6 bases). The CDR3 is 15 residues long. Germline loops: CDR1 LNHDA, CDR2 SQIVND (reference sequence). Trimming removed 5 bases from V and 7 bases from J, with 20 bases in between. CDR3 loop: CASSFDSSKQGGYTF. The CDR3 region has the DNA TGTGCCAGTAGTTTCGACAGCTCGAAACAGGGTGGCTACACCTTC. The whole variable domain, remainder taken from reference TRBV19 and TRBJ1-2, is DGGITQSPKYLFRKEGQNVTLSCEQNLNHDAMYWYRQDPGQGLRLIYYSQIVNDFQKGDIAEGYSVSREKKESFPLTVTSAQKNPTAFYLCASSFDSSKQGGYTFGSGTRLTVV.

The chain carries TRBV7-2 and TRBJ1-1; D perhaps matches TRBD1 (6 bases). Trimming cost V 5 bases and J 1 base, with 14 bases left between them. CDR1 SGHTA and CDR2 FQGNSA come from the germline V gene. The CDR3 has 15 amino acids. For the CDR3, the DNA is TGTGCCAGCAGCCCGCAGGGGCCGTCGAACACTGAAGCTTTCTTT. As protein: CASSPQGPSNTEAFF.

V and J are TRBV28 and TRBJ1-1, with 7 nucleotides matching TRBD1. The CDR3 loop spans 16 amino acids. CDR1 is MDHEN, CDR2 SYDVKM, per germline. With V trimmed by 4 bases and J by 3 bases, 11 bases remained unmatched. This CDR3 is CASSSRQGRGYTEAFF. CDR3 bases: TGTGCCAGCAGTTCCCGACAGGGACGAGGGTACACTGAAGCTTTCTTT.

The chain carries TRBV10-1 and TRBJ2-2; D unresolved. CDR3 length equals 13 residues. CDR1 and CDR2 (germline): WNHNN, SYGVQD (reference sequence). Trimming left V 3 bases short and J 6 bases short, with 8 bases between. CDR3 in amino acids: CASSDAGSGELFF. The DNA of the CDR3 is TGCGCCAGCAGTGACGCCGGGTCCGGGGAGCTGTTTTTT.